This T cell receptor (beta chain) is from a study of post-analysis software for immune sequencing data. Notes on the study in general: Strong same-batch co-clustering of samples appeared with F measure clustering. Four or five TRBV segments were significantly more frequent in patients than in controls. TRBV5-6, TRBV5-1 and TRBV20-1 were among these segments.

V was shortened by 4 bases and J by 13 bases, with 14 bases between the two germline ends. The CDR3 consists of 12 residues. Germline CDR1 is MNHEY and CDR2 is SMNVEV (reference sequence). On this clonotype itself: Antigen unknown.

Prepared libraries of TCR beta cDNA carried unique molecular identifiers. T cells numbering roughly 0.85 to 10 million gave rise to around 500,000 cDNA molecules. Each CDR3 protein is one row after TCRdb ran MiXCR on the PCR reads. The sample lists 380,000 or so distinct CDR3 sequences, approximately 38% seen once, with over 10% in the top ten. Sequencing used blood. The V and J genes are TRBV27 and TRBJ2-1; perhaps TRBD2 as D (6 bases). The origin of this receptor is a girl between 10 and 17 years old with multiple sclerosis. CDR3 in amino acids: CASSYGGLLQFF. CDR3 sequence (DNA): TGTGCCAGCAGTTATGGGGGACTCCTACAGTTCTTC.